This T cell receptor (beta chain) was documented in a study of shared clonotypes between healthy human individuals. Sorted subsets were amplified in replicate PCRs using 200 ng DNA, 25,000 to 30,000 T cell genomes. Method: immunoSEQ multiplex PCR; TCRdb's copy keeps in-frame clones and lacks some. The data contain around 2.5 million clones, 93% of them seen just once; the ten biggest clones take up about 0.39%. Regarding the study as a whole: As a rule, naive subsets had a larger estimated richness than memory subsets.

As concerns this clone: Its antigen is not identified.

Division of CD4+ cells produced a CD45RA+ naive subset and a CD45RA-negative memory subset. The CDR3 is made up of 15 amino acids. Looked up from germline, CDR1 is MNHEY and CDR2 is SVGAGI. V shed 5 bases and J 0 bases; nucleotides not matched to a gene: 7. Sequencing was carried out using naive CD4+ T cells from PBMCs. Subset described: CD45RA+ positively selected. The TCR sequence derives from a man between 18 and 29 years old in good health. Some clones in this sample may be carry-over from other donors' samples. The chain is built from TRBV6-5 and TRBJ2-7, with 7 positions matching TRBD1. For the CDR3, the DNA is TGTGCCAGCAGTACCGGACAGGTTCGCTCCTACGAGCAGTACTTC. Its translation: CASSTGQVRSYEQYF.